A single TCR beta chain is shown here with its context. This clone occurred once. Its antigen remains undetermined. The sample holds no much larger clone one base away, and base qualities are not on file. The cohort comprised hundreds of healthy bone marrow donors. Cohort members were all nominally healthy when sampled, although unrecorded immune exposures were likely present. The donor tested CMV seronegative, placing the donor among the 300 to 400 seronegative members of the cohort. A peripheral blood sample was provided by each donor, and peripheral blood mononuclear cells were used for TCR beta sequencing. The Qiagen DNeasy Blood Extraction Kit was used to extract genomic DNA from the blood cell samples. The data derive from a study of cytomegalovirus exposure and HLA in healthy donors (dated by TCRdb to about 2017). Context from the whole study: According to an earlier analysis of 450 to 650 of the donors, roughly 180 million T cells yielded 90 million to 130 million unique TCR beta sequences and more than 250 Gb of sequence data. Approximately 300 gigabases of sequencing data and approximately 85 million unique TCR sequences were included in an early release covering around 600 HLA-typed donors. Among the approximately 400 genotyped donors, around 81% belonged to the genetic ancestry cluster associated with self-reported Caucasian donors. The study was designed to test whether signatures of past pathogen exposure could be identified by cataloging public T cell receptors. The study profiled the T cell repertoires of 550 to 700 subjects by immunosequencing and related them to cytomegalovirus serostatus. Along with the roughly 700-subject first cohort, a separate validation cohort of approximately 110 different subjects was used. To predict cytomegalovirus infection status, the study combined high-throughput TCR immunosequencing, statistical association of individual TCRs with disease status, and machine learning. A later analysis re-examined previously published TCR beta repertoires from about 670 donors and added high-resolution HLA genotyping to investigate patterns of TCR occurrence. In the later analysis, no new phenotypic data were used to find candidate immune exposures; instead, reliance was placed on TCR beta sequences and their occurrence across donors. To decide whether each TCR beta V gene segment behaved as functional or pseudogenic, an earlier analysis of fewer than 750 of the donors relied on high-throughput TCR beta sequencing. Donor age, sex, ethnicity and CMV serostatus were compiled alongside the repertoire data. A later genetic analysis took genome-wide SNP genotypes for about 55% of the 666 donors and used that subset as a discovery cohort. Every discovery cohort repertoire had been produced on one sequencing platform. HLA typing included class I and class II loci at four-digit resolution. The number of donors typed differed by locus, with 629-630 for A, B, C, DRB1 and DQB1, more than 500 for DQA1, 606 for DPA1, and some 450 for DPB1. Four to six DR-DQ haplotypes were handled as single units for association and clustering, since linkage in the cohort was strong. Among about 370 genotyped donors of the cohort, an average of approximately 240,000 unique TCR beta nucleotide sequences was sequenced per donor, of which roughly 18% were non-productive. Results the study describes overall, beyond this receptor: While some public TCRs were present in many individuals, most TCR sequences turned up only very rarely across donors. Compared with equally common non-associated chains, HLA-associated TCR beta chains in a later analysis were more clonally expanded and had lower generation probabilities. In vitro tests confirmed that three of the cytomegalovirus-associated TCR beta chains recognize cytomegalovirus antigens. Linkage disequilibrium might explain the correlated functional status among segregating V segments, but an unknown experimental factor could not be ruled out. Roughly uniform sequencing depth across donors was assumed in presence/absence analyses, although this assumption may not hold. The only immune exposure information available for the cohort was CMV serostatus. Cytomegalovirus status was reported to be diagnosed by the classifier with high specificity and sensitivity in both the original and validation cohorts. According to the authors, the approach could potentially be generalized to other disease states and immunological phenotypes. An association between a missense DCLRE1C variant and V-gene and J-gene trimming of TCR beta chains was found in a later genetic analysis and replicated in an independent cohort. According to a later analysis, TCR association rates differed among HLA loci, with DRB1 alleles showing the most associated TCRs and HLA-C alleles showing the fewest. At a false discovery rate of 0.05, a later analysis linked roughly 17,000 TCR beta sequences to specific HLA alleles. Because HLA typing was missing for some donors at each locus, association tests included only the typed subset. Several of the top co-occurrence clusters appeared to be linked to parvovirus B19, influenza, CMV and Epstein-Barr virus, according to a later analysis. Only TCR beta chains were sequenced in this cohort, and the absence of alpha or paired-chain data limited detectable features. When HLA alleles, especially DR and DQ, strongly co-occurred, TCR associations were difficult to assign to individual alleles. Because counts were too low, about 17 rarely observed V segments, including chromosome 9 orphons, were excluded from the earlier analysis of fewer than 650 of the donors. A further reported finding was that TCR beta sequences accurately predicted the HLA-A and HLA-B alleles for most subjects in the first cohort. Broadly in line with IMGT annotations, most TCR beta V segments showed up in productive rearrangements about 87% or about 30% of the time in an earlier analysis of approximately 600 of the donors. According to a later genetic analysis, donors in an Asian-associated ancestry cluster had fewer N-insertions in productive TCRs than the approximately 610-donor mean. A cluster of highly shared sequence variants was judged likely to be a technical artifact of the sequencing pipeline. Most CMV-associated TCR beta chains appeared to be HLA-restricted in a later analysis, and the HLA associations seemed to be driven largely by CMV exposure. In the study, around 160 TCR beta chains were listed as associated with cytomegalovirus. Some IMGT-functional V segments, including TRBV6-2 and TRBV6-3, could not be told apart with the 87-base-pair reads, so those segments were excluded.

Preparation of the library involved the immunoSEQ multiplex PCR assay. For the multiplex PCR, a mixture combining 60 forward primers for TCR Vbeta segments and 13 reverse primers for TCR Jbeta segments was used. Amplification of the CDR3 region of rearranged TCR beta genes was performed with a multiplex PCR assay on genomic DNA. On the Illumina HiSeq System, the amplified TCR beta libraries were sequenced as 87-base-pair reads. In the paper's pipeline: A later analysis counted about 80 million unique TCR beta chains across the 500 to 850 repertoires, and some 11 million of these chains were shared by at least two donors. Raw reads were error-corrected and collapsed into unique sequences by a nearest-neighbor algorithm in which closely related sequences were merged to remove PCR and sequencing errors. Alignment of CDR3 sequences to IMGT reference sequences was used to assign V, D and J gene segments. For a sequence to be retained, a match of at least six nucleotides to both a V gene segment and a J gene segment was required. Rearrangements were classified as productive when the CDR3 lacked stop codons and remained in frame with V and J, and all other rearrangements were classified as non-productive. Following IMGT convention, CDR3 was defined as the stretch from the second conserved V-encoded cysteine to the conserved J-encoded phenylalanine. The earlier analysis of about 530 of the donors excluded any sequence lacking an unambiguous match to a single V gene segment. An earlier analysis of a few hundred of the donors classified V segments as functional when productive rearrangements were above 56.7% and as segregating when the standard deviation between donors was above 5%. A statistical classification framework was built to diagnose cytomegalovirus status from the catalog of TCR beta chain sequences. A later analysis assigned V and J genes by comparing TCR nucleotide sequences with IMGT/GENE-DB human TR gene sequences. In a later analysis, CDR3 sequences and most-parsimonious VDJ recombination scenarios were assigned using the TCRdist pipeline. In a later analysis, each TCR beta chain was defined by its CDR3 amino acid sequence together with its V-gene family, and reads lacking a unique V-gene family were excluded. In a later analysis, fewer than 600 highly shared, low-generation-probability nucleotide sequences were removed to address suspected cross-contamination and a sequencing artifact. A later analysis calculated a clonal expansion index for each public chain from normalized within-repertoire ranks of inferred template counts. In a later analysis, generation probabilities were computed with a VDJ recombination model fitted to out-of-frame rearrangements, and the resulting probabilities were checked against IGoR. A later analysis scored TCR-TCR, TCR-HLA and TCR-CMV co-occurrence with hypergeometric tests, applying a repertoire-size bias correction to TCR pairs. False discovery rates were estimated in a later analysis by permuting HLA or CMV assignments 20 times. In a later analysis, co-occurring TCRs were grouped using DBSCAN, with TCRdist sequence similarity added in when clustering inside HLA-allele-positive subsets. For co-occurrence clustering, repertoires with fewer than 30,000 or more than 120,000 public chains were excluded, along with about five repertoires with anomalous nucleotide sharing. The clones in this table, taken by TCRdb from immuneACCESS, are in-frame only. Not every clone is retained; where verified, under half of the shortfall comes from an unresolved V gene, and the cause of the rest is unknown. The V and J calls and clone size were taken over from that table, and D and trimming were inferred from the DNA. Across this sample there are 35,000 to 55,000 clones, with approximately 78% seen only once. The ten largest clones capture roughly 3.3% of the sample.

The CDR3 spans 16 residues, from the cysteine through the phenylalanine. The read is trimmed to its CDR3 DNA, 48 bases read in frame from base 1. As encoded in the germline V gene, CDR1 is SGHRS while CDR2 is YFSETQ. V has 0 bases trimmed and J has 8 bases trimmed; junction bases matching no gene number 9. This clonotype originated in a woman in her 30s in good health and CMV-seronegative. The specimen sequenced was PBMCs. The sequence links TRBV5-1 to TRBJ2-1; 9 junctional bases match TRBD2. The CDR3 here reads CASSLAAGGPWDEQFF. The nucleotide sequence is given as TGCGCCAGCAGCTTGGCTGCGGGGGGGCCGTGGGATGAGCAGTTCTTC.